This is a list of T cell receptor beta chains from one sample in a study of beta chain features in type 1 diabetes. This table comes from immunoSEQ multiplex PCR, and its TCRdb copy is limited to in-frame clones, with some not included. This sample has 450,000 to 600,000 clones, with roughly 31% found just once. Sequencing was carried out using naive CD4+ T cells from blood. All receptors come from a man younger than 30 in good health. The CDR3 runs from the conserved cysteine through the conserved F or W. A D gene is named only where the DNA matches it firmly. Only some rows state a clone size, as once, few, many or a class for expanded clones.

CDR3 protein: CASSESGGNSNQPQHF
CDR3 DNA: TGTGCCAGCAGTGAATCGGGAGGGAATAGCAATCAGCCCCAGCATTTT
J gene: TRBJ1-5
V gene: TRBV25-1
clone size: few
D gene: -

CDR3 protein: CASSQELGTEAFF
CDR3 DNA: TGTGCCAGCAGCCAAGAGCTGGGAACTGAAGCTTTCTTT
J gene: TRBJ1-1
V gene: TRBV14
clone size: few
D gene: -

CDR3 protein: CASSQGLPAATYEQYF
CDR3 DNA: TGTGCCAGCAGCCAAGGTCTTCCGGCGGCCACCTACGAGCAGTACTTC
J gene: TRBJ2-7
V gene: TRBV4-2
clone size: -
D gene: -

CDR3 protein: CASADGWSNQPQHF
CDR3 DNA: TGTGCCAGCGCAGATGGGTGGTCCAATCAGCCCCAGCATTTT
J gene: TRBJ1-5
V gene: TRBV7-9
clone size: -
D gene: -

CDR3 protein: CASSLRNEKLFF
CDR3 DNA: TGTGCCAGCAGCTTGAGGAACGAAAAACTGTTTTTT
J gene: TRBJ1-4
V gene: TRBV7-2
clone size: -
D gene: -

CDR3 protein: CASSPPAGVTSVQYF
CDR3 DNA: TGTGCCAGCTCACCACCCGCCGGGGTAACCTCTGTTCAGTACTTC
J gene: TRBJ2-4
V gene: TRBV18
clone size: few
D gene: -

CDR3 protein: CASSLEPQGGTEAFF
CDR3 DNA: TGTGCCAGCAGCTTAGAACCCCAGGGGGGCACTGAAGCTTTCTTT
J gene: TRBJ1-1
V gene: TRBV7-2
clone size: -
D gene: TRBD1

CDR3 protein: CASSPGNGNTIYF
CDR3 DNA: TGTGCCAGCAGCCCAGGGAATGGAAACACCATATATTTT
J gene: TRBJ1-3
V gene: TRBV9
clone size: few
D gene: -

CDR3 protein: CASSLDAGIPTGELFF
CDR3 DNA: TGTGCCAGCAGCTTAGATGCTGGGATTCCCACCGGGGAGCTGTTTTTT
J gene: TRBJ2-2
V gene: TRBV7-9
clone size: few
D gene: -

CDR3 protein: CAWSVPLAGGPADTQYF
CDR3 DNA: TGTGCCTGGAGTGTACCCCTAGCGGGAGGGCCCGCAGATACGCAGTATTTT
J gene: TRBJ2-3
V gene: TRBV30
clone size: -
D gene: TRBD2

CDR3 protein: CASSAGDSYGYTF
CDR3 DNA: TGTGCCAGCAGTGCAGGTGATAGCTATGGCTACACCTTC
J gene: TRBJ1-2
V gene: TRBV2
clone size: few
D gene: -

CDR3 protein: CASSPRDRGVSNGYTF
CDR3 DNA: TGTGCCAGCAGCCCAAGAGATAGGGGAGTCTCTAATGGCTACACCTTC
J gene: TRBJ1-2
V gene: TRBV4-2
clone size: -
D gene: -

CDR3 protein: CASSLRLDQETQYF
CDR3 DNA: TGTGCCAGCAGCTTAAGACTAGACCAAGAGACCCAGTACTTC
J gene: TRBJ2-5
V gene: TRBV7-2
clone size: -
D gene: -

CDR3 protein: CAWTRDRGHYGYTF
CDR3 DNA: TGTGCCTGGACCAGGGACAGGGGGCACTATGGCTACACCTTC
J gene: TRBJ1-2
V gene: TRBV30
clone size: -
D gene: TRBD1

CDR3 protein: CAISESGQGYNEQFF
CDR3 DNA: TGTGCCATCAGTGAGTCGGGACAGGGTTACAATGAGCAGTTCTTC
J gene: TRBJ2-1
V gene: TRBV10-3
clone size: -
D gene: TRBD1

CDR3 protein: CASSQASGSNRADEQFF
CDR3 DNA: TGCGCCAGCAGTCAAGCTAGCGGGAGCAATCGGGCGGATGAGCAGTTCTTC
J gene: TRBJ2-1
V gene: TRBV23-1
clone size: -
D gene: TRBD2

CDR3 protein: CAISDSQGDGYTF
CDR3 DNA: TGTGCCATCAGTGACTCACAGGGCGATGGCTACACCTTC
J gene: TRBJ1-2
V gene: TRBV10-3
clone size: few
D gene: -

CDR3 protein: CASSQISTGHYTDTQYF
CDR3 DNA: TGTGCCAGCAGCCAAATCTCGACGGGGCATTACACAGATACGCAGTATTTT
J gene: TRBJ2-3
V gene: TRBV7-9
clone size: few
D gene: -

CDR3 protein: CAISELTSGRNTDTQYF
CDR3 DNA: TGTGCCATCAGTGAGTTGACTAGCGGGAGGAACACAGATACGCAGTATTTT
J gene: TRBJ2-3
V gene: TRBV10-3
clone size: -
D gene: TRBD2

CDR3 protein: CALSDRNGELFF
CDR3 DNA: TGTGCCCTCTCGGACAGGAACGGGGAGCTGTTTTTT
J gene: TRBJ2-2
V gene: TRBV10-3
clone size: few
D gene: TRBD1

CDR3 protein: CSVGNYEQYF
CDR3 DNA: TGCAGCGTGGGGAACTACGAGCAGTACTTC
J gene: TRBJ2-7
V gene: TRBV29-1
clone size: few
D gene: -

CDR3 protein: CASSLVGTSGSNEQFF
CDR3 DNA: TGTGCCAGCAGCTTAGTAGGGACTAGCGGTTCCAATGAGCAGTTCTTC
J gene: TRBJ2-1
V gene: TRBV7-2
clone size: -
D gene: TRBD2

CDR3 protein: CASRGGGNEQFF
CDR3 DNA: TGCGCCAGCCGGGGGGGCGGGAATGAGCAGTTCTTC
J gene: TRBJ2-1
V gene: TRBV4-1
clone size: few
D gene: TRBD2

CDR3 protein: CASSLTGEGGETQYF
CDR3 DNA: TGTGCCAGCAGCCTGACTGGTGAGGGAGGAGAGACCCAGTACTTC
J gene: TRBJ2-5
V gene: TRBV5-4
clone size: once
D gene: -

CDR3 protein: CASSSSSGRATGELFF
CDR3 DNA: TGTGCCAGCAGCTCCTCTAGCGGGAGGGCTACCGGGGAGCTGTTTTTT
J gene: TRBJ2-2
V gene: TRBV7-2
clone size: -
D gene: TRBD2

CDR3 protein: CASSLFIANGPPSTDTQYF
CDR3 DNA: TGTGCCAGCAGTTTATTTATAGCGAATGGTCCTCCTAGCACAGATACGCAGTATTTT
J gene: TRBJ2-3
V gene: TRBV27
clone size: -
D gene: -

CDR3 protein: CAISWGQGWMETQYF
CDR3 DNA: TGTGCCATCAGTTGGGGACAGGGATGGATGGAGACCCAGTACTTC
J gene: TRBJ2-5
V gene: TRBV10-3
clone size: -
D gene: TRBD1

CDR3 protein: CASRAEQFSYEQYF
CDR3 DNA: TGTGCCAGCAGGGCTGAACAGTTCTCCTACGAGCAGTACTTC
J gene: TRBJ2-7
V gene: TRBV2
clone size: -
D gene: -

CDR3 protein: CASSNQITQETQYF
CDR3 DNA: TGCGCCAGCAGCAATCAGATTACACAAGAGACCCAGTACTTC
J gene: TRBJ2-5
V gene: TRBV5-1
clone size: few
D gene: -

CDR3 protein: CASSLRGRERADTQYF
CDR3 DNA: TGTGCCAGCAGTTTACGCGGGCGGGAAAGGGCAGATACGCAGTATTTT
J gene: TRBJ2-3
V gene: TRBV28
clone size: -
D gene: -

CDR3 protein: CASSPPGADTQYF
CDR3 DNA: TGTGCCAGCAGCCCCCCGGGAGCAGATACGCAGTATTTT
J gene: TRBJ2-3
V gene: TRBV6-5
clone size: once
D gene: -

CDR3 protein: CASQTPGTVSNGYTF
CDR3 DNA: TGTGCCAGCCAAACGCCCGGGACAGTCAGCAATGGCTACACCTTC
J gene: TRBJ1-2
V gene: TRBV28
clone size: -
D gene: TRBD1

CDR3 protein: CANRQGGEKLFF
CDR3 DNA: TGTGCCAACCGACAGGGCGGTGAAAAACTGTTTTTT
J gene: TRBJ1-4
V gene: TRBV2
clone size: few
D gene: TRBD1

CDR3 protein: CASSFSRLALSTDTQYF
CDR3 DNA: TGTGCCAGCAGCTTCTCCCGACTAGCACTCAGCACAGATACGCAGTATTTT
J gene: TRBJ2-3
V gene: TRBV7-2
clone size: -
D gene: TRBD2

CDR3 protein: CSVKGPETQYF
CDR3 DNA: TGCAGCGTTAAGGGGCCAGAGACCCAGTACTTC
J gene: TRBJ2-5
V gene: TRBV29-1
clone size: -
D gene: -

CDR3 protein: CAWSGDRLETQYF
CDR3 DNA: TGTGCCTGGAGTGGGGACAGGTTGGAGACCCAGTACTTC
J gene: TRBJ2-5
V gene: TRBV30
clone size: few
D gene: TRBD1

CDR3 protein: CASSESTARLGYGYTF
CDR3 DNA: TGTGCCAGCAGTGAATCGACAGCCCGTCTGGGCTATGGCTACACCTTC
J gene: TRBJ1-2
V gene: TRBV25-1
clone size: -
D gene: -

CDR3 protein: CASSREDYNEQFF
CDR3 DNA: TGCGCCAGCAGCCGGGAGGATTACAATGAGCAGTTCTTC
J gene: TRBJ2-1
V gene: TRBV5-1
clone size: once
D gene: TRBD2

CDR3 protein: CASSAPSGRPDTQYF
CDR3 DNA: TGTGCCAGCAGTGCCCCTAGCGGGAGGCCAGATACGCAGTATTTT
J gene: TRBJ2-3
V gene: TRBV6-5
clone size: -
D gene: TRBD2

CDR3 protein: CASSSLRREGDTQYF
CDR3 DNA: TGTGCCAGCAGCTCTCTGCGGCGGGAGGGAGATACGCAGTATTTT
J gene: TRBJ2-3
V gene: TRBV4-2
clone size: -
D gene: TRBD2

CDR3 protein: CSVEDSYSPGANVLTF
CDR3 DNA: TGCAGCGTTGAAGATTCCTACTCCCCTGGGGCCAACGTCCTGACTTTC
J gene: TRBJ2-6
V gene: TRBV29-1
clone size: few
D gene: -

CDR3 protein: CASSFDRGTEAFF
CDR3 DNA: TGTGCCAGCAGTTTTGACAGGGGCACTGAAGCTTTCTTT
J gene: TRBJ1-1
V gene: TRBV27
clone size: -
D gene: TRBD1

CDR3 protein: CASDRALSSYEQYF
CDR3 DNA: TGTGCCTCGGACCGGGCCTTGAGCTCCTACGAGCAGTACTTC
J gene: TRBJ2-7
V gene: TRBV30
clone size: -
D gene: -

CDR3 protein: CASSQDRGRETQYF
CDR3 DNA: TGTGCCAGCAGCCAGGACAGGGGGCGAGAGACCCAGTACTTC
J gene: TRBJ2-5
V gene: TRBV7-2
clone size: few
D gene: TRBD1

CDR3 protein: CASNPAGSSYNEQFF
CDR3 DNA: TGTGCCAGCAATCCGGCGGGAAGCTCCTACAATGAGCAGTTCTTC
J gene: TRBJ2-1
V gene: TRBV9
clone size: -
D gene: -

CDR3 protein: CSVGETQYF
CDR3 DNA: TGCAGCGTAGGGGAGACCCAGTACTTC
J gene: TRBJ2-5
V gene: TRBV29-1
clone size: few
D gene: -

CDR3 protein: CALTRSYEQYF
CDR3 DNA: TGTGCCCTGACACGTTCCTACGAGCAGTACTTC
J gene: TRBJ2-7
V gene: TRBV30
clone size: few
D gene: -

CDR3 protein: CASRSSSGTGELFF
CDR3 DNA: TGTGCCAGCAGAAGTTCTAGCGGCACCGGGGAGCTGTTTTTT
J gene: TRBJ2-2
V gene: TRBV25-1
clone size: -
D gene: TRBD2

CDR3 protein: CASSSPVSEQFF
CDR3 DNA: TGTGCCAGCAGCTCGCCGGTCAGCGAGCAGTTCTTC
J gene: TRBJ2-1
V gene: TRBV5-4
clone size: -
D gene: -

CDR3 protein: CAWSGWQAWEKLFF
CDR3 DNA: TGTGCCTGGAGTGGTTGGCAGGCTTGGGAAAAACTGTTTTTT
J gene: TRBJ1-4
V gene: TRBV30
clone size: few
D gene: -

CDR3 protein: CSARIQREAFF
CDR3 DNA: TGCAGTGCTAGGATCCAGCGTGAAGCTTTCTTT
J gene: TRBJ1-1
V gene: TRBV20-1
clone size: -
D gene: -

CDR3 protein: CASSVDRMGLGVANEQFF
CDR3 DNA: TGTGCCAGCAGCGTAGATAGGATGGGCCTTGGCGTGGCAAATGAGCAGTTCTTC
J gene: TRBJ2-1
V gene: TRBV9
clone size: -
D gene: -